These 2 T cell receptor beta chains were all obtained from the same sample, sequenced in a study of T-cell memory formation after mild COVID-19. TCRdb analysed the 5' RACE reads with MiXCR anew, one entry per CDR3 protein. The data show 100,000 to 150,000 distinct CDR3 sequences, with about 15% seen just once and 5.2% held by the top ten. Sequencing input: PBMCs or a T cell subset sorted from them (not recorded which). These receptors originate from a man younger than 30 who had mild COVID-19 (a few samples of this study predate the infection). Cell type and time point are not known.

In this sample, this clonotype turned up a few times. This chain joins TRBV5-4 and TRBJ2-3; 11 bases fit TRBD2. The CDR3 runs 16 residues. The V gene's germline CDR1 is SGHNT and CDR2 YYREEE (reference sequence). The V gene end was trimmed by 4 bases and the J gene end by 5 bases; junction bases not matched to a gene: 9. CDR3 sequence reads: CASSPVLAGGRDTQYF. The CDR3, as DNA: TGTGCCAGCAGCCCCGTTTTAGCGGGGGGGCGAGATACGCAGTATTTT. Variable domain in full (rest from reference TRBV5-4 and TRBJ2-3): ETGVTQSPTHLIKTRGQQVTLRCSSQSGHNTVSWYQQALGQGPQFIFQYYREEENGRGNFPPRFSGLQFPNYSSELNVNALELDDSALYLCASSPVLAGGRDTQYFGPGTRLTVL.

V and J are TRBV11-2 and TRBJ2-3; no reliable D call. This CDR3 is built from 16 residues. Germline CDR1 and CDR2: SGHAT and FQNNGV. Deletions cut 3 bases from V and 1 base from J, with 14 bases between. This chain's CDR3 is CASSFRIGRRTDTQYF. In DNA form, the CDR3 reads TGTGCCAGCAGCTTCCGTATAGGGCGGCGCACAGATACGCAGTATTTT.